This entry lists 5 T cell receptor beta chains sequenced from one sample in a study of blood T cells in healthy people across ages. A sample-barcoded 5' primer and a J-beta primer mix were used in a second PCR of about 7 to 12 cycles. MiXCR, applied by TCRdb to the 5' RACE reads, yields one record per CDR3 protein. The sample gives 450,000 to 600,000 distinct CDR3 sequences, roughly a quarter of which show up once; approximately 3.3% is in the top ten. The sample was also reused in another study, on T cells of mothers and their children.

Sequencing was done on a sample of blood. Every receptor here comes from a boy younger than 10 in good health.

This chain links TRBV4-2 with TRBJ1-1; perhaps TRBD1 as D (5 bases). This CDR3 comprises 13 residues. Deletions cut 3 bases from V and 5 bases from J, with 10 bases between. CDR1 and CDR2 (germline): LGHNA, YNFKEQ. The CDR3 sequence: CASSHGGVTEAFF. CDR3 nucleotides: TGTGCCAGCAGCCACGGGGGAGTGACTGAAGCTTTCTTT.

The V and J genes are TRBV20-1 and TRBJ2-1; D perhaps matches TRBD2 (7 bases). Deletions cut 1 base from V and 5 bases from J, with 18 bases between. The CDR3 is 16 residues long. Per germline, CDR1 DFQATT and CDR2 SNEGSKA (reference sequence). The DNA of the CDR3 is TGCAGTGCTAGAGGACTTTTGGGGGGGCCTAACAATGAGCAGTTCTTC. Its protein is CSARGLLGGPNNEQFF.

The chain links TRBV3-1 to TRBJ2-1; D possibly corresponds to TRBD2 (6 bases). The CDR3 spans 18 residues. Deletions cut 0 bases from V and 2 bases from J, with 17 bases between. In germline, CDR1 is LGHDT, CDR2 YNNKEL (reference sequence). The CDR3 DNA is TGTGCCAGCAGCCAAGAAGGGCCCGGATGGGGGGCCTACAATGAGCAGTTCTTC. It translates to CASSQEGPGWGAYNEQFF.

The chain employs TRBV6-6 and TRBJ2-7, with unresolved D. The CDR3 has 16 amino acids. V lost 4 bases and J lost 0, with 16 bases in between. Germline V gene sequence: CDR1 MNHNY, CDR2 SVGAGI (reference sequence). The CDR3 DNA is TGTGCCAGCAGTTCCCGACTGCTCACGAGCTCCTACGAGCAGTACTTC. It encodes CASSSRLLTSSYEQYF.

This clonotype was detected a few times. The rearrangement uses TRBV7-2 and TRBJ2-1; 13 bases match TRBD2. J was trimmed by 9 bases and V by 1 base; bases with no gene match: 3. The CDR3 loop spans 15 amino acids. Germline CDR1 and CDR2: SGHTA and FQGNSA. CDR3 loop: CASSLEGLAGSEQFF. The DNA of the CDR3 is TGTGCCAGCAGCTTAGAGGGACTAGCGGGATCTGAGCAGTTCTTC.